This T cell receptor (beta chain) was captured by sequencing in a study of T cells in Graves' hyperthyroidism and ophthalmopathy. Looking at the study overall: Peripheral blood was obtained at initial diagnosis, preceding any treatment.

Study-level results: Stable hyperthyroidism was told apart from ophthalmopathy by a model built on 13 V-J features.

Patients having uncontrolled infection, another autoimmune disease, pregnancy or lactation were not included. This clonotype came up many times. Its antigen is not identified. Using RNA transcripts as the source, TCR beta CDR3 regions were amplified. First-round RT-PCR of the TCR CDR3 relied on the HTBI primer set. TCRdb re-called the multiplex PCR reads through MiXCR, storing one row per CDR3 protein. The sample includes about 550,000 distinct CDR3 sequences, about 20% of them seen just once. Germline loops: CDR1 LNHDA, CDR2 SQIVND (reference sequence). This CDR3 contains 13 residues. The ends were cut back, 1 base at V and 4 bases at J, with 7 bases in the middle.

The clonotype was recovered from a man between 18 and 29 years old with Graves' hyperthyroidism. The rearrangement joins TRBV19 to TRBJ1-2; D remains unclear. Sequenced input: blood. The CDR3 is CASSIGAGYGYTF. The CDR3 DNA follows: TGTGCCAGTAGTATAGGGGCCGGCTATGGCTACACCTTC.